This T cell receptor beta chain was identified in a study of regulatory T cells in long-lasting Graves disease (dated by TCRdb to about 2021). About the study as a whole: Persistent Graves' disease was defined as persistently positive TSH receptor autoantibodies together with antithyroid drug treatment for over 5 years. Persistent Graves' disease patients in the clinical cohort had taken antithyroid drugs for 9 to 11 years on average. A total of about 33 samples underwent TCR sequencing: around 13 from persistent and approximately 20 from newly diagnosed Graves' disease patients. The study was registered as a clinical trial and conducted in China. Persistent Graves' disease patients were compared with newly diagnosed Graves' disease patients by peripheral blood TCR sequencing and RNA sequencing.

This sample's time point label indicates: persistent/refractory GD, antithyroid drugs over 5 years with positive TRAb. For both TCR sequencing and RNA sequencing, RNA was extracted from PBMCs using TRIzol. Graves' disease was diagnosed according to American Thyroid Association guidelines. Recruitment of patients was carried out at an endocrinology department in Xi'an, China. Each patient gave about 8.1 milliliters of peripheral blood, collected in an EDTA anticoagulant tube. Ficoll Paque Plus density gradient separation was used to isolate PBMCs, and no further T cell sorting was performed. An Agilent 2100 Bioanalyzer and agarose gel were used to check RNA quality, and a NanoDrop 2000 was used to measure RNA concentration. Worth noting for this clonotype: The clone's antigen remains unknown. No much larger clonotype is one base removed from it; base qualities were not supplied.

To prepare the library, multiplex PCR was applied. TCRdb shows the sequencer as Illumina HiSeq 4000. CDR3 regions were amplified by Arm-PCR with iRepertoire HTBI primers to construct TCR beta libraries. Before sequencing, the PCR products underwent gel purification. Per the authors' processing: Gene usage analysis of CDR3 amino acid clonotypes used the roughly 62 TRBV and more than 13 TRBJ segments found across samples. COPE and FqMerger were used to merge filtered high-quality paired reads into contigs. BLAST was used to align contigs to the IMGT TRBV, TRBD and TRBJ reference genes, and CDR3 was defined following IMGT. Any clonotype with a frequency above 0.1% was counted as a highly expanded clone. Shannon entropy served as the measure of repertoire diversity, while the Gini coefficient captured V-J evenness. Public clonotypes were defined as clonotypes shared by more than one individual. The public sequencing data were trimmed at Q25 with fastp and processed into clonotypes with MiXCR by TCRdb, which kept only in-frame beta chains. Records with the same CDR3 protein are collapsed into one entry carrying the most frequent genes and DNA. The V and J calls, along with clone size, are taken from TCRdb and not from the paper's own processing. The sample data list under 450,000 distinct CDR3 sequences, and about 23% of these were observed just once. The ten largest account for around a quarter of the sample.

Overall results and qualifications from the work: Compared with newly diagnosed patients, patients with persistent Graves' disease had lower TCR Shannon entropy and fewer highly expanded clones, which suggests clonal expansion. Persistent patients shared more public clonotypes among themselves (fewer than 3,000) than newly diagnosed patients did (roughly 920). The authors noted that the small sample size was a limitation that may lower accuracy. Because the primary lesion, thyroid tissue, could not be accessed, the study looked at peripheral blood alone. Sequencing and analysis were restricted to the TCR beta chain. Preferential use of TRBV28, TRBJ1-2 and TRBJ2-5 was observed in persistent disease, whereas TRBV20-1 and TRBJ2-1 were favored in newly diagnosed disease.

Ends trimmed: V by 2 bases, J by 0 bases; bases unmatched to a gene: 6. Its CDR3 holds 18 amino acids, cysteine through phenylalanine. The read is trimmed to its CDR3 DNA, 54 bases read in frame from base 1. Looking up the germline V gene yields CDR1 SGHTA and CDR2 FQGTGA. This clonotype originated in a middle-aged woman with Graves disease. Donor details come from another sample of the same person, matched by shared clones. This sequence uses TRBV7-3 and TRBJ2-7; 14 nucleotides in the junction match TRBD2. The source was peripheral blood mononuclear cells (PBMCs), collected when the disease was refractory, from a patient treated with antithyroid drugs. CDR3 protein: CASSLLWTSGRNSYEQYF. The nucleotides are TGTGCCAGCAGCTTACTGTGGACTAGCGGGAGGAACTCCTACGAGCAGTACTTC. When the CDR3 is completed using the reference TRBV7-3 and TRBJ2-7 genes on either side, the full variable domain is GAGVSQTPSNKVTEKGKYVELRCDPISGHTALYWYRQSLGQGPEFLIYFQGTGAADDSGLPNDRFFAVRPEGSVSTLKIQRTERGDSAVYLCASSLLWTSGRNSYEQYFGPGTRLTVT.